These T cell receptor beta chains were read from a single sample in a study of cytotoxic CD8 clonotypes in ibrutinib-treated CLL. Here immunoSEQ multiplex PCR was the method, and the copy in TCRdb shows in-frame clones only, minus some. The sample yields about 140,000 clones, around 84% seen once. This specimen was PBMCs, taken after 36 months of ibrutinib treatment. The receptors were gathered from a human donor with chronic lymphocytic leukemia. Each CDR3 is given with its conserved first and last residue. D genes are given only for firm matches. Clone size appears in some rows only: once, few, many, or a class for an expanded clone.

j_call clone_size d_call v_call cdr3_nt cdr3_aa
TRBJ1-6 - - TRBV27 TGTGCCAGCAGTTGGCAGGGGTTGGAATCACCCCTCCACTTT CASSWQGLESPLHF
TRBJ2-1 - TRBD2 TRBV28 TGTGCCAGCAGTAGCGGGGGATACTACAATGAGCAGTTCTTC CASSSGGYYNEQFF
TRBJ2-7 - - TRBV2 TGTGCCAGCAGTCTCATCCTCGGGCGCTCCTACGAGCAGTACTTC CASSLILGRSYEQYF
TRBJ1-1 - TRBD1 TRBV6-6 TGTGCCAGCAGACTCACAGGGGGCACGGGGACTGAAGCTTTCTTT CASRLTGGTGTEAFF
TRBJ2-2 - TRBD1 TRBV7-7 TGTGCCAGCAGGACAGGGTACGGGGAGCTGTTTTTT CASRTGYGELFF
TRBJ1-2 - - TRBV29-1 TGCAGCGTTTTCGAAGAGGATGGGGTTGGTGGATATGGCTACACCTTC CSVFEEDGVGGYGYTF
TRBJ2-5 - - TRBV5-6 TGTGCCAGCAACGCGCCGGGGGCCCTCGCGCAAGAGACCCAGTACTTC CASNAPGALAQETQYF
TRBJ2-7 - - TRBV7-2 TGTGCCAGCAGCTTAGGTTGGGGGGCTTACGAGCAGTACTTC CASSLGWGAYEQYF
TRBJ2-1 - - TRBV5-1 TGCGCCAGCAGCTTTACAGCGGGTCAGAATGAGCAGTTCTTC CASSFTAGQNEQFF
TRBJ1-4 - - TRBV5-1 TGCGCCAGCAGATCCGGGACTCCAAATGAAAAACTGTTTTTT CASRSGTPNEKLFF
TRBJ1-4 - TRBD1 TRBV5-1 TGCGCCAGCAGCTTCCTCCACCGGGACAGGGCTAATGAAAAACTGTTTTTT CASSFLHRDRANEKLFF
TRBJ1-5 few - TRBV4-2 TGTGCCAGCAGCCAAGATGCGGGCAATCAGCCCCAGCATTTT CASSQDAGNQPQHF
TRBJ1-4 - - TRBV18 TGTGCCAGCTCACCACCCTCTTGGACGAATAATGAAAAACTGTTTTTT CASSPPSWTNNEKLFF
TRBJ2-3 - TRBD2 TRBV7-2 TGTGCCAGCACCCTTGGGGTAGCGGGAGCAGATACGCAGTATTTT CASTLGVAGADTQYF
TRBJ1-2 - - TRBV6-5 TGTGCCAGCAGTTACTTCAGGGAGTTATCCTATGGCTACACCTTC CASSYFRELSYGYTF
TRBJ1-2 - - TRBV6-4 TGTGCCAGCAGTCAGGAGCTTGGCAGGGGCTATGGCTACACCTTC CASSQELGRGYGYTF
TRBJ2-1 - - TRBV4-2 TGTGCCAGCAGCCAAGGCGATGAGCAGTTCTTC CASSQGDEQFF
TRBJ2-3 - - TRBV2 TGTGCCAGCAGTAATCAGGGGTATCGGGTTGGGGATACGCAGTATTTT CASSNQGYRVGDTQYF
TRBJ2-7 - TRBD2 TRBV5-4 TGTGCCAGCAGCAGACCGGGACTAGCGGGAGTAAAGTCCTACGAGCAGTACTTC CASSRPGLAGVKSYEQYF
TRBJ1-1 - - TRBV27 TGTGCCAGCAGTTTCCGGGGGATTGGTGAAGCTTTCTTT CASSFRGIGEAFF
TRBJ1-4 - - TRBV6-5 TGTGCCAGCAGTTACTCGATCCGGGGGGGGAATGAAAAACTGTTTTTT CASSYSIRGGNEKLFF
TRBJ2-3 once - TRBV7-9 TGTGCCAGCAGCTTAGGATCGCCCAGGGGTTTT CASSLGSPRGF
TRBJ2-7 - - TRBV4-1 TGCGCCAGCAGCCAGGCCGGGACGATTAGGAACGAGCAGTACTTC CASSQAGTIRNEQYF
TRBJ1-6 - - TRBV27 TGTGCCAGCTGCCCGGGGGTAGGGAATTCACCCCTCCACTTT CASCPGVGNSPLHF
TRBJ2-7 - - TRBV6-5 TGTGCCAGCAGTTACTCCGGGAGTGGTGGCTACGAGCAGTACTTC CASSYSGSGGYEQYF
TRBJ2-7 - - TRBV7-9 TGTGCCAGCAGCTTAGGGTGGGGAAACTACGAGCAGTACTTC CASSLGWGNYEQYF
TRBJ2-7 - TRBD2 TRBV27 TGTGCCAGCAGTGCCATAGCGGGAGGGCCCTACGAGCAGTACTTC CASSAIAGGPYEQYF
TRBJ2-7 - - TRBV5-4 TGTGCCAGCAGCTTGGCCAGGGACTACGAGCAGTACTTC CASSLARDYEQYF
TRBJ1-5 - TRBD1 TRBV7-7 TGTGCCAGCAGCTTATGTGTGTTAGGGGGCGATCAGCCCCAGCATTTT CASSLCVLGGDQPQHF
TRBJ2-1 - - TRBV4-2 TGTGCCAGCAGCCCGAACTCTTGGTTTTTTGGGTCCAATGAGCAGTTCTTC CASSPNSWFFGSNEQFF
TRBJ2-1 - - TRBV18 TGTGCCAGCTCCGGGCCTGTCAATGAGCAGTTCTTC CASSGPVNEQFF
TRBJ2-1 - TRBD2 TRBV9 TGTGCCAGCAGCGAACTAGCGGCCTTTTACAATGAGCAGTTCTTC CASSELAAFYNEQFF
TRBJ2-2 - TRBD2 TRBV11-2 TGTGCCAGCAGCGTCCTCCGGGCTAGCGGTGCTAGGACCGGGGAGCTGTTTTTT CASSVLRASGARTGELFF
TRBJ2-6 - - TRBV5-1 TGCGCCAGCAGCTTGGCCGCAGGGAGCTCTGGGGCCAACGTCCTGACTTTC CASSLAAGSSGANVLTF
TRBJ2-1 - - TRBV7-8 TGTGCCAGCAGCTTAGGGGATGAGCAGTTCTTC CASSLGDEQFF
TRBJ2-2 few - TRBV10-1 TGCGCCAGCAGTACGGGGTTTAACACCGGGGAGCTGTTTTTT CASSTGFNTGELFF
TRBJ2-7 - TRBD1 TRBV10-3 TGTGCCATCAGGGGACAGGGACTCCACGAGCAGTACTTC CAIRGQGLHEQYF
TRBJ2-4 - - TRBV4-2 TGTGCCAGCAGCCAAGATCCCCAGGACGCAAACATTCAGTACTTC CASSQDPQDANIQYF